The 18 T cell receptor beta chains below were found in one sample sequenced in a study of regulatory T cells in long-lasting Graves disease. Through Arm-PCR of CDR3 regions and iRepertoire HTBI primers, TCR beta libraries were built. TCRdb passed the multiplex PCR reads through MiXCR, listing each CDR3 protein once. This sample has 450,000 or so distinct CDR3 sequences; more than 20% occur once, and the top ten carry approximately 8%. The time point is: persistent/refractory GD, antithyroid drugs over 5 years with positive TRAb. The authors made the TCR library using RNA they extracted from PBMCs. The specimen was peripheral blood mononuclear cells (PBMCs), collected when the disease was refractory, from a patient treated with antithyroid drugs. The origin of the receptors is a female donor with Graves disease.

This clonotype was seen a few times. The CDR3 DNA is TGCAGCGCTCAGAAAGGGGGTATCGTCTACGAGCAGTACTTC. It translates to CSAQKGGIVYEQYF. The chain uses TRBV29-1 and TRBJ2-7, with D perhaps matching TRBD1 (6 bases). CDR1 and CDR2 from the germline V gene are SQVTM and ANQGSEA. Trimming cost V 7 bases and J 3 bases, with 19 bases left between them. The CDR3 contains 14 residues.

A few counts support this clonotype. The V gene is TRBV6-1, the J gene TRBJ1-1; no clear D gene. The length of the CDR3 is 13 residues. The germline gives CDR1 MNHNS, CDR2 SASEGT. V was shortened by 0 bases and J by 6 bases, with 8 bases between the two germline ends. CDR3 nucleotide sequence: TGTGCCAGCAGTGAAGCAGGGCTGGCTGAAGCTTTCTTT. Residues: CASSEAGLAEAFF.

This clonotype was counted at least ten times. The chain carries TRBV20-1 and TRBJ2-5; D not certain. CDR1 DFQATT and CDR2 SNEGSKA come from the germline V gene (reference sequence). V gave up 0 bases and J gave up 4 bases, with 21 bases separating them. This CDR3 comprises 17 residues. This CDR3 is CSARDPQIPRLGETQYF. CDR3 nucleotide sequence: TGCAGTGCTAGAGATCCGCAGATCCCCCGTCTTGGAGAGACCCAGTACTTC.

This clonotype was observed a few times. The CDR3 protein is CAWSPRGRKRELFF. In nucleotides, the CDR3 is TGTGCCTGGAGTCCCCGGGGACGCAAGAGGGAACTGTTTTTT. This sequence joins TRBV30 and TRBJ1-4; D perhaps matches TRBD1 (5 bases). The CDR3 runs 14 residues. The germline gives CDR1 GTSNPN, CDR2 SVGIG (reference sequence). Deletions cut 2 bases from V and 12 bases from J, with 19 bases between.

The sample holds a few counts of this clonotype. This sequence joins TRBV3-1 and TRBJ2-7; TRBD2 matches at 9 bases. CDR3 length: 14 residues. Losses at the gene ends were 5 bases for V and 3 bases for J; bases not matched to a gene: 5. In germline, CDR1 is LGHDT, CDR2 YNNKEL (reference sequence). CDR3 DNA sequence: TGTGCCAGCAGCATTAGCGGGAGTGTCTACGAGCAGTACTTC. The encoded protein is CASSISGSVYEQYF.

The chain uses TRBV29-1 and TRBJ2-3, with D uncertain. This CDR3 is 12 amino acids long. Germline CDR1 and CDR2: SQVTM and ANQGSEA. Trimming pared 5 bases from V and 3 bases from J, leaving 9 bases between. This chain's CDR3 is CSVRPGTDTQYF. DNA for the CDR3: TGCAGCGTTAGACCTGGTACAGATACGCAGTATTTT.

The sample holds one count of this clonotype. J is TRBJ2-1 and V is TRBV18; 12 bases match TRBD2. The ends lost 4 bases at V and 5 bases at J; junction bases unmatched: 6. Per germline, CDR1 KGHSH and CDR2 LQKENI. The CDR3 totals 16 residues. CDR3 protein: CASSQMGLAGNNEQFF. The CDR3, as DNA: TGTGCCAGCTCACAAATGGGACTAGCGGGTAACAATGAGCAGTTCTTC.

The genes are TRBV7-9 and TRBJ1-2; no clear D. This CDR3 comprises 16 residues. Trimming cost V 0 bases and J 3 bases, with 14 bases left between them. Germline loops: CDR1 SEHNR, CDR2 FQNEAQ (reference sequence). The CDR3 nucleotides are TGTGCCAGCAGCTTAGCCGATCGAGAAAACTACTATGGCTACACCTTC. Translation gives CASSLADRENYYGYTF.

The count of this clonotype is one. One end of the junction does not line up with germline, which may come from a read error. CDR3 loop: CASSLVGGNKPQHF. The CDR3 DNA reads TGTGCCAGCAGCTTAGTTGGGGGCAATAAGCCCCAGCATTTT. This chain connects TRBV7-2 to TRBJ1-5; possibly TRBD1 for D (6 bases). The CDR3 runs to 14 residues. The germline gives CDR1 SGHTA, CDR2 FQGNSA. Full variable domain (remainder filled in from reference TRBV7-2 and TRBJ1-5): GAGVSQSPSNKVTEKGKDVELRCDPISGHTALYWYRQSLGQGLEFLIYFQGNSAPDKSGLPSDRFSAERTGGSVSTLTIQRTQQEDSAVYLCASSLVGGNKPQHFGDGTRLSIL.

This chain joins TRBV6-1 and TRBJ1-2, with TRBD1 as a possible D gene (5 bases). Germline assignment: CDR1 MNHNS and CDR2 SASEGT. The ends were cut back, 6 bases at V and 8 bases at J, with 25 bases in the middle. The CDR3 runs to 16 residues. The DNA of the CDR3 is TGTGCCAGCAGCCCCTGGGGCAGTAGGTTGCCGAGAGGCTACACCTTC. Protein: CASSPWGSRLPRGYTF.

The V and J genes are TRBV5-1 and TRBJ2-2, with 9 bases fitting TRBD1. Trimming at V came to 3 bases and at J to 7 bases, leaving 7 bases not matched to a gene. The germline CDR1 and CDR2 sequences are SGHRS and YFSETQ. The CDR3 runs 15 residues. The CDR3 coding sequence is TGCGCCAGCAGCTCCAGGACAGGGGTAGGCGGGGAGCTGTTTTTT. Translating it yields CASSSRTGVGGELFF.

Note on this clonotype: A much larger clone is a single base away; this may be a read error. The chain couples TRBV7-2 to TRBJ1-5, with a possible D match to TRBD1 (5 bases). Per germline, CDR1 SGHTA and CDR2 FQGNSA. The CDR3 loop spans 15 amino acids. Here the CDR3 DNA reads TGTGCCAGCAGCTTGTCAGGGATTAGCAATCAGCCCCCGCATTTT. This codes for CASSLSGISNQPPHF.

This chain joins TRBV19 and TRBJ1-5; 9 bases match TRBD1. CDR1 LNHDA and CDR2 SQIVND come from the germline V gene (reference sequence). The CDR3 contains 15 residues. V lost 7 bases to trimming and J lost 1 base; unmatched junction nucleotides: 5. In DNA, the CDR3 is TGTGCCAGTAACCCGACAGGGGGGAGCAATCAGCCCCAGCATTTT. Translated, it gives CASNPTGGSNQPQHF.

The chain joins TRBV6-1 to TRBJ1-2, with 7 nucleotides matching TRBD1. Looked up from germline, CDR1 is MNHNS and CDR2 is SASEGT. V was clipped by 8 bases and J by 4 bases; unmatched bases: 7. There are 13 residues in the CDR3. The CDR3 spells CASRDRVVYGYTF. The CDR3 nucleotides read TGTGCCAGCCGAGACAGGGTGGTCTATGGCTACACCTTC.

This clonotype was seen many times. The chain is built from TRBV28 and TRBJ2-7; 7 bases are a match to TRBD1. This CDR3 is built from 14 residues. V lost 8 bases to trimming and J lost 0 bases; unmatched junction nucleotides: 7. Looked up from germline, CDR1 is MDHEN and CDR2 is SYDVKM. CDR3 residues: CASLNRGSSYEQYF. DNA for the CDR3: TGTGCCAGCCTCAACAGGGGAAGCTCCTACGAGCAGTACTTC.

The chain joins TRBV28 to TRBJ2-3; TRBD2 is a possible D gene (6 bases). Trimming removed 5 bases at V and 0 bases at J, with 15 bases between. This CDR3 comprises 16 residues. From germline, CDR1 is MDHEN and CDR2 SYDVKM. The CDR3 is CASSRAGTRSTDTQYF. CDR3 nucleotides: TGTGCCAGCAGTCGTGCTGGGACTCGGAGCACAGATACGCAGTATTTT.

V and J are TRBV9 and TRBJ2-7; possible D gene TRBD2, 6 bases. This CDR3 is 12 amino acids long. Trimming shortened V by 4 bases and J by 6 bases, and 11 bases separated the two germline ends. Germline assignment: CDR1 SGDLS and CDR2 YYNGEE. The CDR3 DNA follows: TGTGCCAGCAGCTCTAGCGTGGGCGAGCAGTACTTC. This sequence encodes CASSSSVGEQYF. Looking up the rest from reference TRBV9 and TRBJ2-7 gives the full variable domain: DSGVTQTPKHLITATGQRVTLRCSPRSGDLSVYWYQQSLDQGLQFLIQYYNGEERAKGNILERFSAQQFPDLHSELNLSSLELGDSALYFCASSSSVGEQYFGPGTRLTVT.

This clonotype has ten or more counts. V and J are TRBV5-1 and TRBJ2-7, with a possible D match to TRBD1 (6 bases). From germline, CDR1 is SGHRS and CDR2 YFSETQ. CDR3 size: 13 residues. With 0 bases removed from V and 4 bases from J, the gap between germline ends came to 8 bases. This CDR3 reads CASSLDRVYEQYF. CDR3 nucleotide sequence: TGCGCCAGCAGCTTGGACAGGGTTTACGAGCAGTACTTC.